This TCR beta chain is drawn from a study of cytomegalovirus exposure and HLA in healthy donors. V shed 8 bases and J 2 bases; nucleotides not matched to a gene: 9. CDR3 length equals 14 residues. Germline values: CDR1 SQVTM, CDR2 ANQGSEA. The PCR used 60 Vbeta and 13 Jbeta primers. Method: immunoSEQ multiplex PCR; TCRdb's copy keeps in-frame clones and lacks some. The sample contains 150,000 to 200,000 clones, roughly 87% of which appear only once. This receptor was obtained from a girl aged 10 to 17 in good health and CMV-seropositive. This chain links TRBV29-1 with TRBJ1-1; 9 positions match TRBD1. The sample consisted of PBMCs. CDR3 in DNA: TGCAGCTCCGCGGGGACAGGGTACAACACTGAAGCTTTCTTT. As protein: CSSAGTGYNTEAFF.